One and the same sample provided the 8 T cell receptor beta chains below, sequenced in a study of T cell repertoires in cytomegalovirus infection. Their cognate antigens are unknown. TCRdb processed the reads anew with MiXCR; each CDR3 protein has one entry. The sample has under 150,000 distinct CDR3 sequences, around 25% seen once; the top ten hold roughly 33%. Sequences were obtained from PBMCs, sequenced either directly or after in vitro stimulation (not recorded which). These receptors were collected from a human donor in good health (CMV status not recorded). Some clones in this sample may be carry-over from other donors' samples.

This clonotype was found a few times. The rearrangement joins TRBV6-2 or TRBV6-3 to TRBJ1-5; TRBD1 matches at 7 bases. The CDR3 consists of 14 residues. The germline gives CDR1 MNHEY, CDR2 SVGEGT. The CDR3 region has the DNA TGTGCTGCGTCGCGACAGGGCGCAAACCAGCCCCAGCATTTT. It translates to CAASRQGANQPQHF.

The rearrangement uses TRBV7-3 and TRBJ2-1; D is perhaps TRBD1 (6 bases). Between the trimmed V and J ends, which lost 5 bases and 6 bases, there was a span of 14 bases. Germline assignment: CDR1 SGHTA and CDR2 FQGTGA. The CDR3 sequence is 14 residues long. The CDR3 protein is CASSPTGRVNEQFF. The CDR3 region has the DNA TGTGCCAGCAGCCCGACAGGACGAGTCAATGAGCAGTTCTTC.

This clonotype was counted a few times. The chain recombines TRBV19 with TRBJ2-5; D is perhaps TRBD2 (6 bases). Trimming shortened V by 3 bases and J by 5 bases, and 19 bases separated the two germline ends. The CDR3 loop spans 16 amino acids. Germline-derived CDR1 and CDR2 are LNHDA and SQIVND (reference sequence). CDR3 region: CASSIILAGSRETQYF. The CDR3 DNA reads as TGTGCCAGTAGTATTATCCTAGCCGGGAGCAGGGAGACCCAGTACTTC.

The CDR3 DNA sequence: TGTGCCAGCAGTTTAGGGAGACAGCCCCAGCATTTT. Amino acids: CASSLGRQPQHF. V usage is TRBV28 and J usage is TRBJ1-5; D is unresolved. The germline V gene has CDR1 MDHEN and CDR2 SYDVKM. The CDR3 contains 12 residues. V gave up 2 bases and J gave up 7 bases, with 6 bases separating them.

This clonotype was recorded at least ten times. The V call is TRBV5-4, the J call TRBJ1-1; possible D gene TRBD1, 5 bases. The length of the CDR3 is 15 residues. Per the germline V gene, CDR1 is SGHNT and CDR2 is YYREEE (reference sequence). The V end was cut by 4 bases, the J end by 1 base, with 14 bases between. CDR3 sequence: CASSNPGARNTEAFF. In DNA form, the CDR3 reads TGTGCCAGCAGCAACCCCGGGGCCAGGAACACTGAAGCTTTCTTT.

CDR3 in amino acids: CASSYSPQGNTEAFF. The DNA for the CDR3 is TGTGCCAGCAGTTACTCCCCCCAGGGCAACACTGAAGCTTTCTTT. This chain joins TRBV6-2 or TRBV6-3 and TRBJ1-1; TRBD1 is a possible D gene (5 bases). Germline V gene sequence: CDR1 MNHEY, CDR2 SVGEGT. V shed 0 bases and J shed 2 bases, with 10 bases lying between them. The CDR3 covers 15 residues.

The V and J genes are TRBV4-1 and TRBJ2-7, with 7 bases lining up with TRBD1. J gave up 3 bases and V 1 base, and 6 bases lay outside the gene matches. CDR1 and CDR2 (germline): MGHRA, YSYEKL. The CDR3 is 15 residues long. The CDR3 is CASSQGQGYNYEQYF. The CDR3 DNA reads TGCGCCAGCAGCCAAGGACAGGGATACAACTACGAGCAGTACTTC.

This clonotype appeared a few times. V and J are TRBV11-2 and TRBJ2-1, with a possible D match to TRBD1 (6 bases). This CDR3 has 15 amino acids. Germline lookup yields CDR1 SGHAT and CDR2 FQNNGV. With 6 bases removed from V and 4 bases from J, the gap between germline ends came to 16 bases. The CDR3 DNA reads as TGTGCCAGCAGTTCTTTCCCGGACAGTTACAATGAGCAGTTCTTC. Protein product: CASSSFPDSYNEQFF. Full variable domain (rest looked up from reference TRBV11-2 and TRBJ2-1): EAGVAQSPRYKIIEKRQSVAFWCNPISGHATLYWYQQILGQGPKLLIQFQNNGVVDDSQLPKDRFSAERLKGVDSTLKIQPAKLEDSAVYLCASSSFPDSYNEQFFGPGTRLTVL.